A single sample is the source of the 20 T cell receptor beta chains below, sequenced in a study of blood T cell repertoires in COVID-19. TCRdb keeps only in-frame clones here, not all; method: immunoSEQ multiplex PCR. The table lists around 100,000 clones, roughly 80% of them singletons. The sequenced sample was peripheral blood. These receptors came from a middle-aged woman with acute or convalescent COVID-19.

V is TRBV5-1 and J is TRBJ2-7; D unresolved. The length of the CDR3 is 14 residues. Trimming took off 0 bases at V and 0 bases at J, with 7 bases between the two ends. Germline CDR1 is SGHRS and CDR2 is YFSETQ. In DNA, the CDR3 is TGCGCCAGCAGCTTGGCTGGAGACTCCTACGAGCAGTACTTC. Translated, it gives CASSLAGDSYEQYF.

This rearrangement joins TRBV30 to TRBJ1-6; D remains unclear. Trimming stripped 0 bases from V and 0 bases from J, with 12 bases between. The CDR3 length is 17 residues. CDR1 is GTSNPN and CDR2 is SVGIG in the germline V gene (reference sequence). The CDR3 spells CAWSVFITSSYNSPLHF. In nucleotides, the CDR3 is TGTGCCTGGAGTGTCTTTATAACGAGCTCCTATAATTCACCCCTCCACTTT.

This clone was found a few times. The V gene is TRBV5-1, the J gene TRBJ2-2, with 7 bases matching TRBD1. The V segment lost 0 bases and the J segment 6 bases; nucleotides outside the gene matches: 11. Germline CDR1 reads SGHRS; CDR2 reads YFSETQ. The CDR3 consists of 17 residues. In nucleotides, the CDR3 is TGCGCCAGCAGCTTGGCCCTGGACAGGCGGTTTGCCGGGGAGCTGTTTTTT. Its translation: CASSLALDRRFAGELFF.

The J gene is TRBJ2-3, the V gene TRBV5-6; a weak D match, TRBD2 (5 bases). The CDR3 is 13 amino acids. The germline gives CDR1 SGHDT, CDR2 YYEEEE. V lost 1 base and J 13 bases, leaving 16 bases between the germline ends. In DNA, the CDR3 is TGTGCCAGCAGCTTGACTAGTTCCTCTTTGGAGTATTTT. The encoded protein is CASSLTSSSLEYF.

The rearrangement uses TRBV15 and TRBJ2-7; TRBD2 is a possible D gene (7 bases). V lost 5 bases, J lost 3 bases, and 20 bases lay in between. This CDR3 region has 16 residues. Germline V gene lookup returns CDR1 LNHNV and CDR2 YYDKDF (reference sequence). CDR3 DNA: TGTGCCACCAGCGGTACGGGAGGAGGGGGACTCTACGAGCAGTACTTC. Translation gives CATSGTGGGGLYEQYF. The variable domain in full, completed from reference TRBV15 and TRBJ2-7, reads DAMVIQNPRYQVTQFGKPVTLSCSQTLNHNVMYWYQQKSSQAPKLLFHYYDKDFNNEADTPDNFQSRRPNTSFCFLDIRSPGLGDTAMYLCATSGTGGGGLYEQYFGPGTRLTVT.

This clone has just a few counts. The chain carries TRBV4-3 and TRBJ1-6, with TRBD1 identical over 7 bases. From germline, CDR1 is LGHNA and CDR2 YSLEER. The CDR3 is made up of 18 amino acids. V dropped 0 bases and J dropped 4; count of bases not matched to a gene: 9. Written as DNA, the CDR3 is TGCGCCAGCAGCCAAGAAACGAGGGGGCAGGTGTATAATTCACCCCTCCACTTT. This sequence encodes CASSQETRGQVYNSPLHF.

V usage is TRBV2 and J usage is TRBJ2-7, with TRBD1 matching over 7 bases. In germline, CDR1 is SNHLY, CDR2 FYNNEI. CDR3 size: 15 residues. V trimming: 6 bases; J trimming: 1 base; junction bases outside the gene matches: 9. CDR3 region: CASRRDRVSSYEQYF. CDR3 bases: TGTGCCAGCAGGCGCGACAGGGTGTCGTCCTACGAGCAGTACTTC. The variable domain in full, with the rest retrieved from reference TRBV2 and TRBJ2-7, is EPEVTQTPSHQVTQMGQEVILRCVPISNHLYFYWYRQILGQKVEFLVSFYNNEISEKSEIFDDQFSVERPDGSNFTLKIRSTKLEDSAMYFCASRRDRVSSYEQYFGPGTRLTVT.

The chain uses TRBV15 and TRBJ2-5; 9 nucleotides agree with TRBD2. Germline values: CDR1 LNHNV, CDR2 YYDKDF (reference sequence). This CDR3 region has 17 residues. V lost 0 bases and J lost 0; bases outside the gene matches: 5. The CDR3 DNA reads as TGTGCCACCAGCAGAGATCTTGCGGGGGGGTACCAAGAGACCCAGTACTTC. Translation: CATSRDLAGGYQETQYF.

The CDR3 here is CASSYRGNRNEKLFF. In DNA form, the CDR3 reads TGTGCCAGCAGTTACCGGGGGAACCGTAATGAAAAACTGTTTTTT. The chain joins TRBV6-5 to TRBJ1-4; possibly TRBD1 for D (5 bases). The germline CDR1 and CDR2 sequences are MNHEY and SVGAGI. Trimming left V 2 bases short and J 4 bases short, with 11 bases between. The CDR3 has 15 amino acids.

The chain uses TRBV7-9 and TRBJ1-1; tentative D call: TRBD1 (5 bases). V gave up 3 bases and J gave up 5 bases, with 25 bases separating them. CDR1 and CDR2 from the germline V gene are SEHNR and FQNEAQ (reference sequence). The CDR3 consists of 18 residues. The CDR3 loop reads CASSFGRGLNNPSTEAFF. As DNA, the CDR3 is TGTGCCAGCAGCTTTGGGCGGGGCCTTAACAACCCGAGTACTGAAGCTTTCTTT.

This chain links TRBV6-2 or TRBV6-3 with TRBJ2-6; perhaps TRBD1 as D (6 bases). The CDR3 spans 17 residues. V was shortened by 4 bases and J by 0 bases, with 13 bases between the two germline ends. Germline CDR1 is MNHEY and CDR2 is SVGEGT. Here the CDR3 reads CASSLTGPGSGANVLTF. CDR3 sequence (DNA): TGTGCCAGCAGTTTGACAGGCCCCGGCTCTGGGGCCAACGTCCTGACTTTC.

Note on this clone: The sample contains more than one DNA sequence encoding this CDR3. The chain carries TRBV5-1 and TRBJ2-7; perhaps TRBD1 as D (6 bases). The CDR3 spans 14 residues. Trimming cost V 4 bases and J 2 bases, with 13 bases left between them. Germline CDR1 SGHRS, CDR2 YFSETQ. The CDR3 DNA reads as TGCGCCAGCAGCAGCACAGGGCTGGCCTACGAGCAGTACTTC. The encoded protein is CASSSTGLAYEQYF.

The rearrangement joins TRBV9 to TRBJ1-1; 8 nucleotides agree with TRBD1. After removal of 3 bases from V and 4 bases from J, the junction contained 8 bases not matched to a gene. The CDR3 totals 15 residues. The germline V gene encodes CDR1 SGDLS and CDR2 YYNGEE. This CDR3 is CASSGRTGLGTEAFF. The DNA for the CDR3 is TGTGCCAGCAGCGGCCGGACAGGGTTGGGCACTGAAGCTTTCTTT.

This clone showed up just once. The V and J genes are TRBV5-3 and TRBJ2-1; 11 bases agree with TRBD2. TRBV5-3 is an ORF, and what it does is uncertain. The CDR3 has 16 amino acids. The J segment lost 5 bases and the V segment lost 4 bases, leaving 8 bases of the junction unmatched. This CDR3 reads CARSEGKGLADNEQFF. In nucleotides, the CDR3 is TGTGCCAGAAGCGAAGGTAAGGGACTAGCGGACAATGAGCAGTTCTTC.

The chain couples TRBV6-2 or TRBV6-3 to TRBJ2-7, with D perhaps matching TRBD2 (6 bases). Germline loops: CDR1 MNHEY, CDR2 SVGEGT. V was cut by 4 bases and J by 3 bases, with 13 bases left in between. This CDR3 has 14 amino acids. CDR3 amino acids: CASSWRGRFYEQYF. Written as DNA, the CDR3 is TGTGCCAGCAGTTGGAGGGGACGGTTCTACGAGCAGTACTTC.

V usage is TRBV18 and J usage is TRBJ1-1; tentatively, D is TRBD1 (5 bases). Germline loops: CDR1 KGHSH, CDR2 LQKENI. V was trimmed by 5 bases and J by 5 bases, leaving 12 bases between them. The CDR3 contains 13 residues. In DNA, the CDR3 is TGTGCCAGCTCAGGAGGGGCGACTACTGAAGCTTTCTTT. Translating it yields CASSGGATTEAFF.

This rearrangement joins TRBV10-3 to TRBJ1-3, with a possible D match to TRBD1 (6 bases). The germline gives CDR1 ENHRY, CDR2 SYGVKD. V dropped 10 bases and J dropped 5 bases, with 18 bases sitting between them. CDR3 length: 14 amino acids. CDR3 nucleotide sequence: TGTGCCACCGAACAGGGTCACCCCCGAAACACCATATATTTT. Translated: CATEQGHPRNTIYF.

The CDR3: CATSGKSTDTQYF. The CDR3 bases are TGTGCCACGAGCGGGAAGAGCACAGATACGCAGTATTTT. The chain joins TRBV19 to TRBJ2-3, with 7 bases identical to TRBD2. Germline CDR1 and CDR2: LNHDA and SQIVND (reference sequence). V lost 10 bases and J lost 0; bases outside the gene matches: 4. CDR3 length: 13 residues.

This sequence joins TRBV4-3 and TRBJ2-2; D gene uncertain. The germline V and J ends were trimmed by 0 bases and 7 bases, with 6 bases remaining between them. CDR3 length: 13 amino acids. From germline, CDR1 is LGHNA and CDR2 YSLEER. The CDR3 spells CASSQDPGGELFF. DNA of the CDR3: TGCGCCAGCAGCCAAGATCCAGGCGGGGAGCTGTTTTTT.

The chain links TRBV9 to TRBJ2-3; a weak D match, TRBD2 (6 bases). Trimming pared 3 bases from V and 0 bases from J, leaving 14 bases between. The germline gives CDR1 SGDLS, CDR2 YYNGEE. The CDR3 is 16 residues long. The CDR3 nucleotides read TGTGCCAGCAGCGAGACCGGGACTCGAAGCACAGATACGCAGTATTTT. This gives the protein CASSETGTRSTDTQYF.